This T cell receptor beta chain was captured by sequencing in a study of T cell repertoires in aging, cancer and after chemotherapy. Germline assignment: CDR1 KGHSH and CDR2 LQKENI. V was trimmed by 3 bases and J by 8 bases, leaving 8 bases between them. CDR3 length equals 12 residues. TRB rearrangements spanning V, D and J were amplified using mixed TRB-A/B primers. TCRdb re-analysed the multiplex PCR reads in MiXCR, keeping a single row per CDR3 protein. The sample records thousands of distinct CDR3 sequences, 20% to 25% being singletons. Peripheral blood genomic DNA, not sorted cells or RNA, was the template. In its sample, this clonotype ranks as medium-sized.

The TCR sequence derives from a human donor with a blood cancer. The chain carries TRBV18 and TRBJ2-4; D uncertain. The sequencing sample was made of blood. The DNA of the CDR3 is TGTGCCAGCTCACCTCTCCTCCACATTCAGTACTTC. Protein: CASSPLLHIQYF.